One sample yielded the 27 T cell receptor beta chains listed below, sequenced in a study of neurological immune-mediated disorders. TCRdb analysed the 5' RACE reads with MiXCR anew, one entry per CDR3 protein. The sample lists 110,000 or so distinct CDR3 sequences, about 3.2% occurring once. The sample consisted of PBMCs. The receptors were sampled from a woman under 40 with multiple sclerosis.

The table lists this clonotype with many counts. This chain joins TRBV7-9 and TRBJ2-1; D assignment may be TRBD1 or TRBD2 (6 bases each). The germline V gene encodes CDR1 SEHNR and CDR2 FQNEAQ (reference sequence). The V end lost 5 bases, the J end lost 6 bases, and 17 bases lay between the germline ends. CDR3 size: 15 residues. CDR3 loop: CASSTQGGLGNEQFF. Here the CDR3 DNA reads TGTGCCAGCAGCACACAGGGAGGATTGGGCAATGAGCAGTTCTTC.

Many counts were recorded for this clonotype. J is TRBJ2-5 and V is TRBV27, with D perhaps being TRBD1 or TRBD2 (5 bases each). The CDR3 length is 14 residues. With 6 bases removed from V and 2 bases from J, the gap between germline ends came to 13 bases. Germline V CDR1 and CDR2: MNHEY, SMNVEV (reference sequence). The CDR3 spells CASRGAGIQETQYF. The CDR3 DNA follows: TGTGCCAGCAGAGGGGCCGGGATACAAGAGACCCAGTACTTC.

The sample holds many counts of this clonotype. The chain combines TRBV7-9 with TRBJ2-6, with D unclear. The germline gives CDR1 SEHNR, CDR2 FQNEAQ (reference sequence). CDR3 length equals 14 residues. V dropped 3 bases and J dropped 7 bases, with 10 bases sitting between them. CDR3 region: CASSFRVGANVLTF. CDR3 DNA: TGTGCCAGCAGCTTTAGGGTAGGAGCCAACGTCCTGACTTTC.

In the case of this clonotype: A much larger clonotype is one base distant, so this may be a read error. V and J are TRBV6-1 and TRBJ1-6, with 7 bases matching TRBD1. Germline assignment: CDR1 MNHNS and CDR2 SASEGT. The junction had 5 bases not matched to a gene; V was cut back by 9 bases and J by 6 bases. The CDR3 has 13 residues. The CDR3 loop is CARSRDSNSPLHF. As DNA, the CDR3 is TGTGCCAGAAGCCGGGACAGTAATTCACCCCTCCACTTT.

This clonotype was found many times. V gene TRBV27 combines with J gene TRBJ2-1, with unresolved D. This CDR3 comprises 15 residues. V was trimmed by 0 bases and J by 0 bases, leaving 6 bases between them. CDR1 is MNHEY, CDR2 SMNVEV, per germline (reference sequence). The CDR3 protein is CASSLSGLSYNEQFF. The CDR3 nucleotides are TGTGCCAGCAGTTTATCTGGTCTCTCCTACAATGAGCAGTTCTTC.

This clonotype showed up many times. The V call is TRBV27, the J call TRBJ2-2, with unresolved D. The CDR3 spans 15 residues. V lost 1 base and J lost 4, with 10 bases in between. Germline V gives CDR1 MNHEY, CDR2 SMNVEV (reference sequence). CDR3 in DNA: TGTGCCAGCAGTTTATTTTACAGAAGCACCGGGGAGCTGTTTTTT. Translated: CASSLFYRSTGELFF.

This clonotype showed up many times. The CDR3 nucleotides read TGTGCCAGCAGCCCCCGGGGTGCGGGGGGGCCAGATACGCAGTATTTT. Protein: CASSPRGAGGPDTQYF. The chain employs TRBV7-2 and TRBJ2-3; 9 bases line up with TRBD2. V gave up 5 bases and J gave up 4 bases; unmatched junction bases: 10. The CDR3 runs to 16 residues. Germline V gene sequence: CDR1 SGHTA, CDR2 FQGNSA. Looking up the rest from reference TRBV7-2 and TRBJ2-3 gives the full variable domain: GAGVSQSPSNKVTEKGKDVELRCDPISGHTALYWYRQSLGQGLEFLIYFQGNSAPDKSGLPSDRFSAERTGGSVSTLTIQRTQQEDSAVYLCASSPRGAGGPDTQYFGPGTRLTVL.

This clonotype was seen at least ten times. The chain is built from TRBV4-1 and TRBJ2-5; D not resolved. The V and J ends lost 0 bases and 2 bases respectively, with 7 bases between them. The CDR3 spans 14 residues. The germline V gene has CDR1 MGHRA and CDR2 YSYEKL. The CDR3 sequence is CASSQDETQETQYF. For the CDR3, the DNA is TGCGCCAGCAGCCAAGACGAGACACAAGAGACCCAGTACTTC.

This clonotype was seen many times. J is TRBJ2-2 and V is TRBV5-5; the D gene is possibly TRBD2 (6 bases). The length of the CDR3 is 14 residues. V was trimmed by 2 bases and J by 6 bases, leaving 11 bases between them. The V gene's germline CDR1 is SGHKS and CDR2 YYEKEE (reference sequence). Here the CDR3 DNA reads TGTGCCAGCAGCTTTCCCGGGAGCTCCGGGGAGCTGTTTTTT. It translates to CASSFPGSSGELFF. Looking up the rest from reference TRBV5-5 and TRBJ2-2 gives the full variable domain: DAGVTQSPTHLIKTRGQQVTLRCSPISGHKSVSWYQQVLGQGPQFIFQYYEKEERGRGNFPDRFSARQFPNYSSELNVNALLLGDSALYLCASSFPGSSGELFFGEGSRLTVL.

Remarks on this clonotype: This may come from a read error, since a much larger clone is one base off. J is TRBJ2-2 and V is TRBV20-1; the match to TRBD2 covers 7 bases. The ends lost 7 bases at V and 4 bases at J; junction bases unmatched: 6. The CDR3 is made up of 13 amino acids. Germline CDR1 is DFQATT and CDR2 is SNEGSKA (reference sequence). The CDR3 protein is CSVGGSGTGELFF. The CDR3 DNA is TGCAGTGTCGGGGGGAGCGGCACCGGGGAGCTGTTTTTT.

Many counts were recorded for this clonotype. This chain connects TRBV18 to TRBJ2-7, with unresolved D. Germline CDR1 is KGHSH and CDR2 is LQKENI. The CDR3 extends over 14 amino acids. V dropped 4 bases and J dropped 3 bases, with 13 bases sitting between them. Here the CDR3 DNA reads TGTGCCAGCTCACGTTCTTCAGAAAACTACGAGCAGTACTTC. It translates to CASSRSSENYEQYF.

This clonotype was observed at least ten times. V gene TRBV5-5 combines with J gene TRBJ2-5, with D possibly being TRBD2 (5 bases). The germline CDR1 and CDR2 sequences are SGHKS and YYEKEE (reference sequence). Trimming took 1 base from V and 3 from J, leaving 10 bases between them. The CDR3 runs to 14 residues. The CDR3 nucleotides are TGTGCCAGCAGCTTGAGAGTCGGGGAAGAGACCCAGTACTTC. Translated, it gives CASSLRVGEETQYF. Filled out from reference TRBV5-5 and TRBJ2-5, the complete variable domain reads DAGVTQSPTHLIKTRGQQVTLRCSPISGHKSVSWYQQVLGQGPQFIFQYYEKEERGRGNFPDRFSARQFPNYSSELNVNALLLGDSALYLCASSLRVGEETQYFGPGTRLLVL.

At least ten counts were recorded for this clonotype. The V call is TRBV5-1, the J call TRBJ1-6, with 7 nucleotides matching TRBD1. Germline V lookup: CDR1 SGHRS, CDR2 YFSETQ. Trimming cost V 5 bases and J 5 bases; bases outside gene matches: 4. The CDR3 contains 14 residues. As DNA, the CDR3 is TGCGCCAGCAGACGGGACAGAAATAATTCACCCCTCCACTTT. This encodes CASRRDRNNSPLHF.

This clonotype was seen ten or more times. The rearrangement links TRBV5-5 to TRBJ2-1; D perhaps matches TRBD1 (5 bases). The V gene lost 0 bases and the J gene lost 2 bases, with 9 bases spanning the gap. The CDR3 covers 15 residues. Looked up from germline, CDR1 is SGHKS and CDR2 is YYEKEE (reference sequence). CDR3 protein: CASSLVKTAYNEQFF. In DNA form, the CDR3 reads TGTGCCAGCAGCTTGGTGAAGACAGCCTACAATGAGCAGTTCTTC.

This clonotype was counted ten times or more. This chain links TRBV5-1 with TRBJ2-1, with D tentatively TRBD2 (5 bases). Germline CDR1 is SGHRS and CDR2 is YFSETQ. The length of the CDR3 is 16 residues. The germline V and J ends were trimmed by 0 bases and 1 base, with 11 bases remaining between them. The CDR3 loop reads CASSLGGPYSYNEQFF. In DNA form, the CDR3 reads TGCGCCAGCAGCTTGGGAGGGCCTTATTCCTACAATGAGCAGTTCTTC.

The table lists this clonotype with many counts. This CDR3 reads CASSYLRETQYF. The CDR3 DNA reads as TGTGCCAGCAGTTACCTCAGGGAGACCCAGTACTTC. The chain employs TRBV6-2 or TRBV6-3 and TRBJ2-5; D is unresolved. V lost 2 bases, J lost 5 bases, and 6 bases lay in between. In germline, CDR1 is MNHEY, CDR2 SVGEGT. The CDR3 is 12 residues long.

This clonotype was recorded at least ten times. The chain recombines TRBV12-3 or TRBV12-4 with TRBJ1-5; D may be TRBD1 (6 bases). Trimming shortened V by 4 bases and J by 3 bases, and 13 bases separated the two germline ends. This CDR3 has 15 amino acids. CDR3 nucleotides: TGTGCCAGCAGTTATCTTGGACAGTCCAATCAGCCCCAGCATTTT. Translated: CASSYLGQSNQPQHF.

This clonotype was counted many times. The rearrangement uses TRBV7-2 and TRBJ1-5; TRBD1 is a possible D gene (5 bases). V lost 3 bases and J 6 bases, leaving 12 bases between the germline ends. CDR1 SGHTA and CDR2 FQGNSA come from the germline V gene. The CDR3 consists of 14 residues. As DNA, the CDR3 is TGTGCCAGCAGCTTTCTCGGCGGGGGTCAGCCCCAGCATTTT. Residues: CASSFLGGGQPQHF.

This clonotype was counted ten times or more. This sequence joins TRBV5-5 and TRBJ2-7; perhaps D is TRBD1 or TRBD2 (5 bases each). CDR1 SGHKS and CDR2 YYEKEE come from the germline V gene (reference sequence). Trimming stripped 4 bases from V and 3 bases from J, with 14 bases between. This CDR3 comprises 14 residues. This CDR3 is CASSPGPGGYEQYF. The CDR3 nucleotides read TGTGCCAGCAGCCCGGGGCCAGGTGGCTACGAGCAGTACTTC. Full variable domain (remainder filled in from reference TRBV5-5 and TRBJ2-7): DAGVTQSPTHLIKTRGQQVTLRCSPISGHKSVSWYQQVLGQGPQFIFQYYEKEERGRGNFPDRFSARQFPNYSSELNVNALLLGDSALYLCASSPGPGGYEQYFGPGTRLTVT.

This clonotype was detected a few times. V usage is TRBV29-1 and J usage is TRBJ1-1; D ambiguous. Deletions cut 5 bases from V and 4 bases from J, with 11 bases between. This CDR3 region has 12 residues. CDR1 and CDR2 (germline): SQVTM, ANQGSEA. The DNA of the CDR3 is TGCAGCGTTCGTCCAGGCAGCACTGAAGCTTTCTTT. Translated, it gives CSVRPGSTEAFF.

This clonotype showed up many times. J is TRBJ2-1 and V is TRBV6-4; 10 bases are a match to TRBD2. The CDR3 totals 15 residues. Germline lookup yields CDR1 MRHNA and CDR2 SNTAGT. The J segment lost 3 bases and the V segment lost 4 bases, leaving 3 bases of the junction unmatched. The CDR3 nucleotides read TGTGCCAGCAGTGCTGGGACTAGCGACTACAATGAGCAGTTCTTC. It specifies CASSAGTSDYNEQFF.

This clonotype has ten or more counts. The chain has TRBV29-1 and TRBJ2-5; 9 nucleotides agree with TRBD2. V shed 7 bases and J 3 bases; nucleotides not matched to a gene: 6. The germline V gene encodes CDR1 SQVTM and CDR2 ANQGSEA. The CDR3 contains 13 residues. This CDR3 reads CSARAGGKETQYF. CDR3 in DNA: TGCAGCGCTCGAGCGGGGGGAAAAGAGACCCAGTACTTC.

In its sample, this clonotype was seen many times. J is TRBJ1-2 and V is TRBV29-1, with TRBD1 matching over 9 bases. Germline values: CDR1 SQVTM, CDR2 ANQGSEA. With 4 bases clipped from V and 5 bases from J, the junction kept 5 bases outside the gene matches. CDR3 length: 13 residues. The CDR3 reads CSVGGQGKYGYTF. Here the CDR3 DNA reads TGCAGCGTTGGGGGACAGGGAAAGTATGGCTACACCTTC.

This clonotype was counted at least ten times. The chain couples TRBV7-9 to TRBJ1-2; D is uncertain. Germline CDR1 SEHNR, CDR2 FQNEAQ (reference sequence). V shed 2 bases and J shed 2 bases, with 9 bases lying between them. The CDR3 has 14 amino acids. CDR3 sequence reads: CASSLMGVNYGYTF. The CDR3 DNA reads TGTGCCAGCAGCTTAATGGGAGTCAACTATGGCTACACCTTC.

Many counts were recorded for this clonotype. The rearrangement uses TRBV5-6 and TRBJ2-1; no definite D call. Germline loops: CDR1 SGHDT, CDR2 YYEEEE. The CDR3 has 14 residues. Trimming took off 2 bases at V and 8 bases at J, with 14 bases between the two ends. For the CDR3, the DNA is TGTGCCAGCAGCTTCCCGAATAGTCGAGATGAGCAGTTCTTC. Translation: CASSFPNSRDEQFF.

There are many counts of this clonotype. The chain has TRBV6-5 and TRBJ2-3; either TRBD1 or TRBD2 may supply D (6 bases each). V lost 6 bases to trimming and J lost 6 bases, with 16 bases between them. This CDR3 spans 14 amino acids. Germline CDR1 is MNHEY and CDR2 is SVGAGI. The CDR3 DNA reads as TGTGCCAGCAGATTAAAGGGGGGAGCCGATACGCAGTATTTT. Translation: CASRLKGGADTQYF.

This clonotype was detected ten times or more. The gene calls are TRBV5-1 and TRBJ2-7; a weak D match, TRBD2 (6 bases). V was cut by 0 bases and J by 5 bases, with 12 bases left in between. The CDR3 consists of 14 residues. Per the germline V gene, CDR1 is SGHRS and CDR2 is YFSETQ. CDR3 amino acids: CASSLGMGGHEQYF. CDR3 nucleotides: TGCGCCAGCAGCTTGGGGATGGGGGGTCACGAGCAGTACTTC. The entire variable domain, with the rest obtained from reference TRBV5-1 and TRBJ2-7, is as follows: KAGVTQTPRYLIKTRGQQVTLSCSPISGHRSVSWYQQTPGQGLQFLFEYFSETQRNKGNFPGRFSGRQFSNSRSEMNVSTLELGDSALYLCASSLGMGGHEQYFGPGTRLTVT.